These 3 T cell receptor beta chains originate from one sample sequenced in a study of T-cell reconstitution after alpha-beta-depleted transplantation in children. Preparation of the TCRbeta library involved a method that used unique molecular identifiers. MiXCR was run by TCRdb on the PCR reads, yielding one entry per CDR3 protein. In the table there are around 700,000 distinct CDR3 sequences, about 12% of which are singletons. Here the sequenced sample was PBMCs, taken before TCRalphabeta/CD19-depleted stem cell transplant. The receptor set was obtained from a girl aged 2 to 10 with congenital amegakaryocytic thrombocytopenia, due to receive a stem cell transplant.

This chain links TRBV5-5 with TRBJ2-3; 8 nucleotides agree with TRBD2. J was trimmed by 0 bases and V by 0 bases; bases with no gene match: 9. This CDR3 contains 18 residues. Per the germline V gene, CDR1 is SGHKS and CDR2 is YYEKEE (reference sequence). The CDR3 sequence: CASSLAPLLAGSTDTQYF. For the CDR3, the DNA is TGTGCCAGCAGCTTGGCCCCCCTTTTAGCGGGAAGCACAGATACGCAGTATTTT.

The chain combines TRBV7-2 with TRBJ2-7, with unresolved D. Germline CDR1 reads SGHTA; CDR2 reads FQGNSA. V was pared by 4 bases and J by 6 bases, with 10 bases between. The CDR3 is made up of 12 amino acids. The CDR3 loop is CASSYLDPEQYF. The CDR3 DNA reads as TGTGCCAGCAGCTATCTAGATCCCGAGCAGTACTTC.

In its sample, this clonotype was seen many times. The CDR3 here is CASSLAGGYEQFF. CDR3 nucleotides: TGCGCCAGCAGCTTGGCCGGGGGATATGAGCAGTTCTTC. The J gene is TRBJ2-1, the V gene TRBV5-1, with D possibly matching TRBD2 (6 bases). The CDR3 contains 13 residues. The germline gives CDR1 SGHRS, CDR2 YFSETQ. V gave up 0 bases and J gave up 8 bases, with 9 bases separating them.